The rows below give T cell receptor beta chains drawn from one sample of a study of T cells in Graves' hyperthyroidism and ophthalmopathy. TCRdb recomputed calls from the multiplex PCR reads with MiXCR, one row per CDR3 protein. The table records a few hundred thousand distinct CDR3 sequences, less than 20% of them present only once. Material for sequencing was blood. The receptors come from a woman in her forties or fifties with Graves' hyperthyroidism. Both conserved end residues are part of each CDR3. A D gene is named only where the DNA matches it firmly. For some rows the clone size is stated as once, few or many, or as a class when expanded; others skip it.

D | size | J | V | DNA | CDR3
- | many | TRBJ1-2 | TRBV7-3 | TGTGCCAGCAGCTCCCCGGGGGGCCGAAACTATGGCTACACCTTC | CASSSPGGRNYGYTF
TRBD2 | many | TRBJ2-3 | TRBV20-1 | TGCAGTGCTAGAGCTTACTCAGCGGGAGTCACAGATACGCAGTATTTT | CSARAYSAGVTDTQYF
TRBD1 | - | TRBJ1-2 | TRBV6-1 | TGTGCCAGCAGTTACGCGGGACAGGGGGCCGTTGATGACTACACCTTC | CASSYAGQGAVDDYTF
- | - | TRBJ1-2 | TRBV6-5 | TGTGCCAGCAGTTACTCGAGGAGGGGGACCTATGAGGGCTACACCTTC | CASSYSRRGTYEGYTF
- | few | TRBJ2-7 | TRBV19 | TGTGCCAGTAGTAGGCAGGGAGACCCAAGGCGCGAGCAGTACTTC | CASSRQGDPRREQYF
TRBD1 | few | TRBJ1-1 | TRBV19 | TGTGCCAGTATTCACGGACAGGGGGCGATGAACACTGAAGCTTTCTTT | CASIHGQGAMNTEAFF
- | few | TRBJ1-1 | TRBV11-3 | TGTGCCAGCACCTCAGAATTTAGGAACACTGAAGCTTTCTTT | CASTSEFRNTEAFF
TRBD1 | many | TRBJ1-6 | TRBV12-3/TRBV12-4 | TGTGCCAGCAGGCTTGGGACAGGGCTGACTTCATATAATTCACCCCTCCACTTT | CASRLGTGLTSYNSPLHF
- | few | TRBJ2-1 | TRBV30 | TGTGCCTGGAGTGTCTTCGGCTACAATGAGCAGTTCTTC | CAWSVFGYNEQFF
- | many | TRBJ2-1 | TRBV7-6 | TGTGCCAGCGGAAGCGGTTACAATGAGCAGTTCTTC | CASGSGYNEQFF
- | - | TRBJ1-1 | TRBV9 | TGTGCCAGCAGCTCCACCGGGAGGAACACTGAAGCTTTCTTT | CASSSTGRNTEAFF
- | many | TRBJ2-1 | TRBV30 | TGTGCCTGGAACGAAGGACGGTCCTACAATGAGCAGTTCTTC | CAWNEGRSYNEQFF
- | - | TRBJ2-6 | TRBV7-9 | TGTGCCCCGGACAGCCTTCGGGCCAACGTCCTGACTTTC | CAPDSLRANVLTF
- | many | TRBJ1-4 | TRBV12-3/TRBV12-4 | TGTGCCAGCAGGGGGGGAGGCGAAAAACTGTTTTTT | CASRGGGEKLFF
- | many | TRBJ2-7 | TRBV12-3/TRBV12-4 | TGTGCCAGCAGTCGTGAGGAGGGGACCTACGAGCAGTACTTC | CASSREEGTYEQYF
- | many | TRBJ2-1 | TRBV3-1 | TGTGCCAGCAGCCAAGCCTCTTTGGGAATTAATGAGCAGTTCTTC | CASSQASLGINEQFF
- | few | TRBJ2-2 | TRBV7-8 | TGTGCCAGCAGGGGGGTCACCGGGGAGCTGTTTTTT | CASRGVTGELFF
- | many | TRBJ1-5 | TRBV11-2 | TGTGCCAGCAGCTTAGATCTGGCCCACAATCAGCCCCAGCATTTT | CASSLDLAHNQPQHF
- | many | TRBJ2-1 | TRBV7-8 | TGTGCCAGCAGCCCGGTGGACCATGAGCAGTTCTTC | CASSPVDHEQFF
TRBD2 | many | TRBJ2-7 | TRBV7-8 | TGTGCCAGCAGCTTAGGAGCGGGAGGCTACGAGCAGTACTTC | CASSLGAGGYEQYF
TRBD1 | many | TRBJ1-5 | TRBV2 | TGTGCCAGCAGCGGCAGGGGGCTGTGGCAGCCCCAGCATTTT | CASSGRGLWQPQHF
TRBD2 | few | TRBJ2-3 | TRBV20-1 | TGCAGTGCTTGGCTAGCGGGAGTCGGGGGTACGCAGTATTTT | CSAWLAGVGGTQYF
TRBD1 | many | TRBJ2-5 | TRBV5-6 | TGTGCCAGCAGCGGCATCAACAGGGGACGAGAGACCCAGTACTTC | CASSGINRGRETQYF
- | many | TRBJ1-2 | TRBV7-9 | TGTGCCAGCAGCTTGGTGACAGGCAATGGCTACACCTTC | CASSLVTGNGYTF
- | many | TRBJ1-1 | TRBV12-3/TRBV12-4 | TGTGCCAGCAGCCTCACAGAGGGCACTGAAGCTTTCTTT | CASSLTEGTEAFF
- | many | TRBJ2-5 | TRBV20-1 | TGCAGTGCTCCCCCCCTTGACCAAGAGACCCAGTACTTC | CSAPPLDQETQYF
TRBD2 | few | TRBJ2-3 | TRBV6-5 | TGTGCCAGCACAGCGGGAGGCCCAGATACGCAGTATTTT | CASTAGGPDTQYF
TRBD1 | few | TRBJ1-2 | TRBV30 | TGTGCCTGGAGTCAGGGACAGGCGGACTATGGCTACACCTTC | CAWSQGQADYGYTF
TRBD2 | many | TRBJ2-1 | TRBV11-2 | TGTGCCAGCAGAAGGACTAGCGGGAGGAGTCCCTACAATGAGCAGTTCTTC | CASRRTSGRSPYNEQFF
TRBD1 | many | TRBJ2-7 | TRBV7-9 | TGTGCCAGCAGCTCGAGAAAGACCAACAGGGGCGCCTACGAGCAGTACTTC | CASSSRKTNRGAYEQYF